A single T cell receptor (beta chain) is shown here with its context. Its specificity is not known. The data stem from a study of T cells after yellow fever vaccination. General study findings and limits: Clonotypes appearing in both CD4 and CD8 compartments existed, and their share was small. Post-booster repertoires contained most primary-vaccination clones again (almost 97% CD4, around 88% CD8). Peaking on day 5 versus 15, the secondary response was faster but weaker.

The CDR3 sequence is 14 residues long. V lost 6 bases to trimming and J lost 7 bases; unmatched junction nucleotides: 8. A process of 5'RACE template switching, which added a universal primer site and UMIs, was used to make TCR cDNA. One entry per CDR3 protein results from TCRdb running MiXCR on the 5' RACE reads. The repertoire has about 170,000 distinct CDR3 sequences, roughly 11% of them found once; the top ten carry just over 35%. The clonotype comes from a man between 18 and 29 years old who received the YFV17D yellow fever vaccine. This specimen consisted of CD8+ T cells sorted from PBMCs, obtained 15 days after the yellow fever booster vaccination. This chain connects TRBV12-3 or TRBV12-4 to TRBJ1-5, with TRBD1 identical over 8 bases. CDR3 region: CASSQTGAKQPQHF. CDR3 DNA: TGTGCCAGCAGCCAGACAGGGGCAAAGCAGCCCCAGCATTTT.